Below, 30 T cell receptor beta chains from the same sample are listed, as sequenced in a study of cytomegalovirus exposure and HLA in healthy donors. Primers for the PCR totalled 60 Vbeta and 13 Jbeta. This table comes from immunoSEQ multiplex PCR, and its TCRdb copy is limited to in-frame clones, with some not included. This sample's table reports 65,000 to 85,000 clones. The material sequenced was PBMCs. All receptors derive from a female donor in good health and CMV-seropositive.

The chain joins TRBV6-1 to TRBJ1-1; D is uncertain. Trimming removed 1 base from V and 1 base from J, with 4 bases in between. In germline, CDR1 is MNHNS, CDR2 SASEGT. The CDR3 totals 13 residues. The CDR3 spells CASSEVQNTEAFF. The CDR3 DNA follows: TGTGCCAGCAGTGAAGTCCAGAACACTGAAGCTTTCTTT.

The chain has TRBV7-9 and TRBJ2-3; 11 bases are a match to TRBD2. After removal of 5 bases from V and 2 bases from J, the junction contained 9 bases not matched to a gene. CDR3 length: 17 residues. Germline lookup yields CDR1 SEHNR and CDR2 FQNEAQ (reference sequence). The CDR3 DNA reads as TGTGCCAGCAGCGGGCGACTAGCGGGGACATACACAGATACGCAGTATTTT. Amino acids: CASSGRLAGTYTDTQYF.

The chain joins TRBV4-3 to TRBJ2-7; 7 bases agree with TRBD1. Germline lookup yields CDR1 LGHNA and CDR2 YSLEER. J lost 0 bases, V lost 0 bases, and 8 bases had no gene match. The CDR3 totals 17 residues. The CDR3 nucleotides read TGCGCCAGCAGCCAAGACTGGACAGGCCTAAGCTCCTACGAGCAGTACTTC. Amino acids: CASSQDWTGLSSYEQYF.

The J gene is TRBJ2-5, the V gene TRBV19, with 10 bases lining up with TRBD2. The CDR3 sequence is 14 residues long. J gave up 6 bases and V 5 bases, and 6 bases lay outside the gene matches. CDR1 and CDR2 (germline): LNHDA, SQIVND (reference sequence). The CDR3 region is CASSPSGSTKTQYF. The CDR3 DNA sequence: TGTGCCAGTAGTCCTAGCGGGAGTACCAAGACCCAGTACTTC.

V gene TRBV4-3 combines with J gene TRBJ2-7; 9 bases align to TRBD1. This CDR3 contains 17 residues. CDR1 and CDR2 (germline): LGHNA, YSLEER. V gave up 0 bases and J gave up 4 bases; unmatched junction bases: 10. CDR3 sequence: CASSQDLQDRGSYEQYF. DNA of the CDR3: TGCGCCAGCAGCCAAGATTTACAGGACAGGGGTTCTTACGAGCAGTACTTC.

The V call is TRBV7-2, the J call TRBJ1-3; 8 positions match TRBD1. CDR3 length: 15 amino acids. V lost 2 bases to trimming and J lost 4 bases; unmatched junction nucleotides: 4. CDR1 and CDR2 from the germline V gene are SGHTA and FQGNSA. In nucleotides, the CDR3 is TGTGCCAGCAGCTTACAGGGGGCGATAGGAAACACCATATATTTT. This encodes CASSLQGAIGNTIYF.

The V call is TRBV27, the J call TRBJ1-2; D remains ambiguous. The length of the CDR3 is 13 residues. CDR1 MNHEY and CDR2 SMNVEV come from the germline V gene (reference sequence). V shed 2 bases and J shed 4 bases, with 8 bases lying between them. Here the CDR3 reads CASSLNRGYGYTF. CDR3 DNA sequence: TGTGCCAGCAGTTTAAATCGAGGCTATGGCTACACCTTC.

V usage is TRBV5-1 and J usage is TRBJ1-2, with 7 bases fitting TRBD1. CDR3 length: 13 amino acids. Germline V lookup: CDR1 SGHRS, CDR2 YFSETQ. J gave up 3 bases and V 5 bases, and 4 bases lay outside the gene matches. The CDR3 DNA reads as TGCGCCAGCAGGACAGGGTCGGACTATGGCTACACCTTC. Encoded protein: CASRTGSDYGYTF.

The V call is TRBV28, the J call TRBJ1-2, with D perhaps TRBD1 (5 bases). The CDR3 runs to 14 residues. Germline V gives CDR1 MDHEN, CDR2 SYDVKM. The V and J ends lost 5 bases and 8 bases respectively, with 18 bases between them. DNA of the CDR3: TGTGCCAGCAGTCCTACAGATCAGGGATACGGCTACACCTTC. Protein product: CASSPTDQGYGYTF.

J is TRBJ2-7 and V is TRBV5-6, with 10 bases that match TRBD1. Germline V CDR1 and CDR2: SGHDT, YYEEEE. V gave up 0 bases and J gave up 7 bases; unmatched junction bases: 4. The CDR3 has 14 amino acids. The CDR3 loop is CASSLGQGAREQYF. DNA for the CDR3: TGTGCCAGCAGCTTGGGACAGGGGGCGAGGGAGCAGTACTTC.

V usage is TRBV20-1 and J usage is TRBJ2-7; TRBD2 might be the D (6 bases). The germline gives CDR1 DFQATT, CDR2 SNEGSKA (reference sequence). This CDR3 is 11 amino acids long. V lost 6 bases and J 6 bases, leaving 12 bases between the germline ends. Here the CDR3 DNA reads TGCAGTGCCCCTGGAGGGACCGAGCAGTACTTC. This sequence encodes CSAPGGTEQYF.

The rearrangement uses TRBV5-1 and TRBJ2-7, with TRBD1 identical over 10 bases. Germline CDR1 is SGHRS and CDR2 is YFSETQ. CDR3 size: 16 residues. V shed 4 bases, J shed 2 bases, and the junction held 9 bases outside the gene matches. CDR3 sequence reads: CASSRDLGTGAYEQYF. The CDR3 region has the DNA TGCGCCAGCAGCAGGGATTTAGGGACAGGGGCCTACGAGCAGTACTTC.

CDR3 protein: CALGGQGLYGYTF. The CDR3, as DNA: TGTGCCCTGGGGGGACAGGGTCTATATGGCTACACCTTC. The genes are TRBV2 and TRBJ1-2, with 9 bases aligning to TRBD1. The V and J ends lost 11 bases and 5 bases, in that order; junction bases with no gene match: 9. The CDR3 contains 13 residues. Germline V gene lookup returns CDR1 SNHLY and CDR2 FYNNEI.

This CDR3 is CASSHGLAGEDTQYF. The CDR3 DNA reads as TGCGCCAGCAGCCATGGACTAGCGGGAGAAGATACGCAGTATTTT. The chain recombines TRBV4-1 with TRBJ2-3; TRBD2 matches 13 bases. Germline lookup yields CDR1 MGHRA and CDR2 YSYEKL. V dropped 3 bases and J dropped 5; count of bases not matched to a gene: 2. This CDR3 has 15 amino acids.

The chain joins TRBV18 to TRBJ2-7, with 10 positions matching TRBD2. CDR1 and CDR2 (germline): KGHSH, LQKENI. The CDR3 has 14 amino acids. V lost 6 bases, J lost 3 bases, and 5 bases stayed unmatched. CDR3 sequence reads: CASSLLAGVYEQYF. In DNA, the CDR3 is TGTGCCAGCTCCCTTCTAGCGGGAGTCTACGAGCAGTACTTC.

The chain combines TRBV29-1 with TRBJ1-1; 8 bases match TRBD1. J was trimmed by 3 bases and V by 8 bases; bases with no gene match: 5. The CDR3 has 12 residues. Germline V gives CDR1 SQVTM, CDR2 ANQGSEA. CDR3 DNA: TGCAGCTACCAGGGGGCTTACACTGAAGCTTTCTTT. Protein: CSYQGAYTEAFF.

V is TRBV4-3 and J is TRBJ1-2; the match to TRBD1 covers 8 bases. The CDR3 has 13 residues. Germline V gene sequence: CDR1 LGHNA, CDR2 YSLEER. Losses at the gene ends were 5 bases for V and 3 bases for J; bases not matched to a gene: 2. CDR3 DNA: TGCGCCAGCAGCTCGGACAGGGACTATGGCTACACCTTC. Translation gives CASSSDRDYGYTF.

The CDR3 region is CASSIGGDRAHEQYF. CDR3 DNA sequence: TGTGCCAGTAGTATAGGTGGAGACAGGGCTCACGAGCAGTACTTC. The chain joins TRBV19 to TRBJ2-7; 7 bases line up with TRBD1. J lost 5 bases, V lost 1 base, and 8 bases had no gene match. Germline-derived CDR1 and CDR2 are LNHDA and SQIVND (reference sequence). The CDR3 totals 15 residues.

The chain recombines TRBV5-1 with TRBJ1-2; D unclear. V shed 7 bases and J shed 4 bases, with 17 bases lying between them. The CDR3 sequence is 14 residues long. CDR1 is SGHRS and CDR2 is YFSETQ in the germline V gene. As DNA, the CDR3 is TGCGCCAGCCGCGGGTCGTCCGGCGCCTATGGCTACACCTTC. It is translated as CASRGSSGAYGYTF.

The V call is TRBV28, the J call TRBJ2-7; 8 positions agree with TRBD1. Trimming at V came to 8 bases and at J to 3 bases, leaving 3 bases not matched to a gene. The CDR3 is made up of 12 amino acids. Germline V gene lookup returns CDR1 MDHEN and CDR2 SYDVKM. This CDR3 reads CASQGQDYEQYF. The CDR3 DNA reads as TGTGCCAGCCAGGGACAGGACTACGAGCAGTACTTC.

The chain is built from TRBV29-1 and TRBJ2-1; D is uncertain. CDR1 and CDR2 (germline): SQVTM, ANQGSEA. With 6 bases removed from V and 0 bases from J, the gap between germline ends came to 15 bases. The CDR3 runs 15 residues. Here the CDR3 DNA reads TGCAGCGTCCCTGGGCCCTCGAGCTCCTACAATGAGCAGTTCTTC. This translates into CSVPGPSSSYNEQFF.

This chain uses TRBV28 with TRBJ2-2; 7 bases line up with TRBD1. The CDR3 length is 16 residues. Germline values: CDR1 MDHEN, CDR2 SYDVKM. V lost 9 bases, J lost 0 bases, and 10 bases stayed unmatched. This chain's CDR3 is CASLRGSGTNTGELFF. CDR3 in DNA: TGTGCCAGTCTCAGGGGGAGCGGAACGAACACCGGGGAGCTGTTTTTT.

The chain carries TRBV28 and TRBJ2-7, with 12 bases aligning to TRBD2. The length of the CDR3 is 15 residues. The trim removed 5 bases at V and 7 bases at J, leaving 9 bases unmatched. Germline CDR1 is MDHEN and CDR2 is SYDVKM. The CDR3 coding sequence is TGTGCCAGCAGTCCCCGACTAGCGGGAGTGGGGGAGCAGTACTTC. It yields the protein CASSPRLAGVGEQYF.

The CDR3 DNA is TGTGCCAGCAGCTCGGACAGGAACACTGAAGCTTTCTTT. Amino acid sequence: CASSSDRNTEAFF. The chain joins TRBV7-3 to TRBJ1-1, with D perhaps TRBD1 (6 bases). There are 13 residues in the CDR3. Trimming stripped 4 bases from V and 1 base from J, with 7 bases between. Germline V CDR1 and CDR2: SGHTA, FQGTGA.

CDR3 DNA: TGTGCCAGCTCACCACGACTTGGGAATGAGCAGTTCTTC. Residues: CASSPRLGNEQFF. The J gene is TRBJ2-1, the V gene TRBV18, with D hard to call. Trimming left V 1 base short and J 7 bases short, with 8 bases between. Germline V lookup: CDR1 KGHSH, CDR2 LQKENI. CDR3 size: 13 residues.

The rearrangement links TRBV7-2 to TRBJ2-3; 7 bases are shared with TRBD1. V lost 1 base and J lost 0; bases outside the gene matches: 7. Per the germline V gene, CDR1 is SGHTA and CDR2 is FQGNSA. The CDR3 runs to 17 residues. In nucleotides, the CDR3 is TGTGCCAGCAGCTTAGATGTCAGGGGGAGCAGCACAGATACGCAGTATTTT. Translation: CASSLDVRGSSTDTQYF.

The chain carries TRBV10-3 and TRBJ1-1; D call uncertain. The CDR3 is made up of 14 amino acids. Between the trimmed V and J ends, which lost 3 bases and 4 bases, there was a span of 12 bases. The germline CDR1 and CDR2 sequences are ENHRY and SYGVKD. CDR3 nucleotide sequence: TGTGCCATCAGTGACCTCTCCGGCGGCACTGAAGCTTTCTTT. Translating it yields CAISDLSGGTEAFF.

The chain joins TRBV4-3 to TRBJ1-4; maybe TRBD1 (5 bases). The V and J ends lost 0 bases and 7 bases respectively, with 15 bases between them. CDR1 and CDR2 (germline): LGHNA, YSLEER. This CDR3 region has 16 residues. The CDR3: CASSQESTPGGEKLFF. CDR3 nucleotide sequence: TGCGCCAGCAGCCAAGAGTCAACCCCGGGGGGTGAAAAACTGTTTTTT.

The chain is built from TRBV20-1 and TRBJ1-2, with D hard to call. Between the trimmed V and J ends, which lost 5 bases and 2 bases, there was a span of 6 bases. Germline CDR1 is DFQATT and CDR2 is SNEGSKA (reference sequence). This CDR3 is 11 amino acids long. The CDR3 DNA sequence: TGCAGTGCTGGGGAGAACTATGGCTACACCTTC. It codes for CSAGENYGYTF.

The chain combines TRBV18 with TRBJ2-3; TRBD1 aligns across 10 bases. CDR3 length: 16 residues. The germline gives CDR1 KGHSH, CDR2 LQKENI. The V gene end was trimmed by 2 bases and the J gene end by 6 bases; junction bases not matched to a gene: 8. The CDR3 DNA is TGTGCCAGCTCACCATCGACAGGGGGCAACTGGGATACGCAGTATTTT. Translated: CASSPSTGGNWDTQYF.